These 27 T cell receptor beta chains originate from one sample sequenced in a study of cytomegalovirus exposure and HLA in healthy donors. PCR employed 60 Vbeta and 13 Jbeta primers. The method was immunoSEQ multiplex PCR; TCRdb's version includes in-frame clones alone and lacks a portion of them. The repertoire includes around 140,000 clones, around 70% of them detected once, and under 2.5% sits in the top ten. The sequencing input was PBMCs. The receptors derive from a woman in her sixties or seventies in good health and CMV-seropositive.

In its sample, this clone was seen a few times. The V gene is TRBV7-8, the J gene TRBJ2-1, with TRBD2 identical over 7 bases. V lost 6 bases, J lost 7 bases, and 3 bases stayed unmatched. The CDR3 covers 12 residues. From germline, CDR1 is SGHVS and CDR2 FQNEAQ. This chain's CDR3 is CASRAGVNEQFF. The CDR3 DNA sequence: TGTGCCAGCAGGGCGGGAGTGAATGAGCAGTTCTTC.

This clone has a count of ten or more. The chain combines TRBV6-1 with TRBJ1-5; no firm D call. Germline V gene lookup returns CDR1 MNHNS and CDR2 SASEGT. With 6 bases removed from V and 6 bases from J, the gap between germline ends came to 9 bases. The CDR3 loop spans 12 amino acids. The chain's CDR3 is CASRSEVQPQHF. CDR3 in DNA: TGTGCCAGCAGGTCCGAGGTTCAGCCCCAGCATTTT.

This chain links TRBV21-1 with TRBJ1-5; the table's D call, TRBD1, was not checked against the DNA. TRBV21-1 is labeled a pseudogene. The CDR3 is 16 amino acids. The CDR3 region is CASTPDRGLYKEPQHF. The CDR3 region has the DNA TGTGCCAGCACCCCCGACAGGGGGCTCTATAAGGAGCCCCAGCATTTT.

This chain joins TRBV2 and TRBJ1-1; perhaps TRBD1 as D (6 bases). Deletions cut 5 bases from V and 4 bases from J, with 8 bases between. This CDR3 region has 12 residues. The germline CDR1 and CDR2 sequences are SNHLY and FYNNEI. CDR3: CASSLTGTEAFF. The CDR3 DNA sequence: TGTGCCAGCAGTCTGACAGGCACTGAAGCTTTCTTT.

J is TRBJ2-2 and V is TRBV7-6; perhaps TRBD1 as D (7 bases). The germline gives CDR1 SGHVS, CDR2 FNYEAQ. This CDR3 contains 15 residues. V lost 1 base to trimming and J lost 5 bases, with 11 bases between them. The CDR3 sequence is CASSLVAGGTGELFF. The CDR3 DNA reads as TGTGCCAGCAGCTTAGTCGCAGGGGGGACCGGGGAGCTGTTTTTT.

This sequence joins TRBV10-3 and TRBJ2-7, with D possibly TRBD1 on 6 matching bases. Trimming pared 10 bases from V and 4 bases from J, leaving 11 bases between. The CDR3 is 11 residues long. The germline V gene encodes CDR1 ENHRY and CDR2 SYGVKD. As DNA, the CDR3 is TGTGCCACCCAGACAGGTTACGAGCAGTACTTC. This gives the protein CATQTGYEQYF.

This chain uses TRBV6-1 with TRBJ1-2; D unresolved. The V gene lost 1 base and the J gene lost 1 base, with 10 bases spanning the gap. Germline assignment: CDR1 MNHNS and CDR2 SASEGT. The length of the CDR3 is 15 residues. DNA of the CDR3: TGTGCCAGCAGTGAAGGGTATACTATTAACTATGGCTACACCTTC. As protein: CASSEGYTINYGYTF.

The V gene is TRBV28, the J gene TRBJ2-5; no clear D. Germline V gene lookup returns CDR1 MDHEN and CDR2 SYDVKM. Deletions cut 8 bases from V and 5 bases from J, with 6 bases between. This CDR3 region has 10 residues. In nucleotides, the CDR3 is TGTGCCAGCGTCGGTGAGACCCAGTACTTC. Amino acid sequence: CASVGETQYF.

In this sample, this clone turned up once. The chain combines TRBV5-1 with TRBJ2-3; D not resolved. Trimming cost V 2 bases and J 2 bases, with 9 bases left between them. Germline CDR1 and CDR2: SGHRS and YFSETQ. The CDR3 loop spans 14 amino acids. The CDR3 reads CASSLTSPTDTQYF. DNA for the CDR3: TGCGCCAGCAGCTTAACTTCCCCCACAGATACGCAGTATTTT.

This clone was picked up a small number of times. The V gene is TRBV7-3, the J gene TRBJ2-1, with TRBD2 identical over 9 bases. The CDR3 runs to 15 residues. J was trimmed by 9 bases and V by 4 bases; bases with no gene match: 10. From germline, CDR1 is SGHTA and CDR2 FQGTGA. This chain's CDR3 is CASSSGASGTSEQFF. CDR3 nucleotides: TGTGCCAGCAGCTCAGGGGCTAGCGGGACCAGTGAGCAGTTCTTC.

The chain joins TRBV5-6 to TRBJ2-5; TRBD2 agrees at 13 bases. Per germline, CDR1 SGHDT and CDR2 YYEEEE. Trimming took 4 bases from V and 2 from J; bases not matched to a gene: 11. This CDR3 comprises 18 residues. The CDR3 reads CASSPRTSGSSKQETQYF. CDR3 in DNA: TGTGCCAGCAGCCCTAGGACTAGCGGGAGTTCGAAACAAGAGACCCAGTACTTC.

This chain connects TRBV5-1 to TRBJ1-1, with TRBD1 identical over 9 bases. Germline values: CDR1 SGHRS, CDR2 YFSETQ. Trimming at V came to 3 bases and at J to 4 bases, leaving 4 bases not matched to a gene. The CDR3 totals 14 residues. CDR3 residues: CASSSQGASTEAFF. The CDR3 DNA sequence: TGCGCCAGCAGCTCACAGGGGGCGTCCACTGAAGCTTTCTTT.

V usage is TRBV6-1 and J usage is TRBJ1-5; no reliable D call. The CDR3 extends over 14 amino acids. Germline lookup yields CDR1 MNHNS and CDR2 SASEGT. Trimming removed 2 bases from V and 6 bases from J, with 11 bases in between. This CDR3 is CASSEWAGFQPQHF. CDR3 DNA: TGTGCCAGCAGTGAATGGGCAGGCTTTCAGCCCCAGCATTTT.

The CDR3: CASSLGLANTGELFF. The CDR3 bases are TGTGCCAGCAGCCTGGGACTAGCGAACACCGGGGAGCTGTTTTTT. The V call is TRBV25-1, the J call TRBJ2-2, with 8 positions matching TRBD2. From germline, CDR1 is MGHDK and CDR2 SYGVNS. J lost 0 bases, V lost 6 bases, and 3 bases had no gene match. The length of the CDR3 is 15 residues. Together with reference TRBV25-1 and TRBJ2-2, the CDR3 gives the full variable domain: EADIYQTPRYLVIGTGKKITLECSQTMGHDKMYWYQQDPGMELHLIHYSYGVNSTEKGDLSSESTVSRIRTEHFPLTLESARPSHTSQYLCASSLGLANTGELFFGEGSRLTVL.

The chain couples TRBV27 to TRBJ2-1; 7 bases fit TRBD1. The CDR3 totals 14 residues. V lost 2 bases, J lost 7 bases, and 5 bases stayed unmatched. The V gene's germline CDR1 is MNHEY and CDR2 SMNVEV (reference sequence). For the CDR3, the DNA is TGTGCCAGCAGTTTAGAGGGCAGGGGGAATGAGCAGTTCTTC. Translating it yields CASSLEGRGNEQFF.

The genes are TRBV5-1 and TRBJ1-1; TRBD1 matches 10 bases. With 1 base clipped from V and 12 bases from J, the junction kept 9 bases outside the gene matches. The CDR3 contains 14 residues. CDR1 SGHRS and CDR2 YFSETQ come from the germline V gene. CDR3: CASSLTGTGDGTFF. DNA of the CDR3: TGCGCCAGCAGCTTGACTGGGACAGGGGACGGGACTTTCTTT.

CDR3 bases: TGTGCCAGCAGTTTGGGGCTAGCGGCAAGGGGGTTCTTC. Encoded protein: CASSLGLAARGFF. J is TRBJ2-1 and V is TRBV28, with 7 bases lining up with TRBD2. CDR1 is MDHEN and CDR2 is SYDVKM in the germline V gene. V was pared by 3 bases and J by 15 bases, with 11 bases of the junction left unmatched. This CDR3 is built from 13 residues.

The V and J genes are TRBV29-1 and TRBJ2-5; TRBD2 is a possible D gene (5 bases). From germline, CDR1 is SQVTM and CDR2 ANQGSEA. The V end lost 7 bases, the J end lost 0 bases, and 9 bases lay between the germline ends. The CDR3 runs 12 residues. This chain's CDR3 is CSATRNQETQYF. The DNA of the CDR3 is TGCAGCGCTACTAGGAACCAAGAGACCCAGTACTTC.

J is TRBJ2-5 and V is TRBV5-6; TRBD2 aligns across 8 bases. The CDR3 runs to 15 residues. The ends lost 3 bases at V and 2 bases at J; junction bases unmatched: 6. Germline V gene data show CDR1 as SGHDT and CDR2 as YYEEEE. The CDR3 nucleotides read TGTGCCAGCAGCTCAGCGGGACTAGGGCAAGAGACCCAGTACTTC. Residues: CASSSAGLGQETQYF.

The chain is built from TRBV7-8 and TRBJ2-5; 7 bases are shared with TRBD1. V lost 4 bases, J lost 1 base, and 3 bases stayed unmatched. In germline, CDR1 is SGHVS, CDR2 FQNEAQ. The CDR3 length is 14 residues. CDR3 amino acids: CASSWGQIQETQYF. In DNA form, the CDR3 reads TGTGCCAGCAGCTGGGGACAGATCCAAGAGACCCAGTACTTC. Based on the CDR3 plus reference TRBV7-8 and TRBJ2-5, the full variable domain is GAGVSQSPRYKVAKRGQDVALRCDPISGHVSLFWYQQALGQGPEFLTYFQNEAQLDKSGLPSDRFFAERPEGSVSTLKIQRTQQEDSAVYLCASSWGQIQETQYFGPGTRLLVL.

The chain recombines TRBV6-5 with TRBJ1-3, with a weak D call TRBD1 (5 bases). CDR1 and CDR2 (germline): MNHEY, SVGAGI. The CDR3 totals 14 residues. The V gene lost 6 bases and the J gene lost 4 bases, with 13 bases spanning the gap. The CDR3 DNA sequence: TGTGCCAGCAGAACCCAAGCAGGGGGAAACACCATATATTTT. Protein product: CASRTQAGGNTIYF.

The CDR3 reads CASSSPSGSPDTQYF. CDR3 nucleotides: TGTGCCAGCAGTTCCCCTAGCGGGAGTCCAGATACGCAGTATTTT. The rearrangement uses TRBV28 and TRBJ2-3, with 10 bases that match TRBD2. The CDR3 totals 15 residues. Unmatched junction bases numbered 5, after V lost 4 bases and J lost 4 bases. Germline CDR1 and CDR2: MDHEN and SYDVKM.

The chain has TRBV4-1 and TRBJ1-1; 10 bases match TRBD1. The CDR3 runs to 17 residues. The germline gives CDR1 MGHRA, CDR2 YSYEKL. V lost 1 base to trimming and J lost 7 bases; unmatched junction nucleotides: 12. The CDR3 protein is CASSQGGDRGRIGEAFF. In nucleotides, the CDR3 is TGCGCCAGCAGCCAAGGGGGAGACAGGGGGCGTATTGGTGAAGCTTTCTTT.

The V and J genes are TRBV13 and TRBJ2-7, with D possibly being TRBD2 (5 bases). Germline V gives CDR1 PRHDT, CDR2 FYEKMQ (reference sequence). V lost 5 bases to trimming and J lost 0 bases, with 11 bases between them. The CDR3 extends over 14 amino acids. CDR3 sequence (DNA): TGTGCCAGCAGCCCGGACTCAAGCTCCTACGAGCAGTACTTC. Encoded protein: CASSPDSSSYEQYF.

This clone occurred a few times. V usage is TRBV7-2 and J usage is TRBJ2-3; 14 positions agree with TRBD2. Germline values: CDR1 SGHTA, CDR2 FQGNSA. CDR3 length: 15 amino acids. The V and J ends lost 6 bases and 5 bases, in that order; junction bases with no gene match: 4. The CDR3 region is CASRQTSGRVDTQYF. The DNA for the CDR3 is TGTGCCAGCAGACAGACTAGCGGGAGGGTAGATACGCAGTATTTT.

The chain combines TRBV7-9 with TRBJ2-3; 7 nucleotides line up with TRBD2. Losses at the gene ends were 5 bases for V and 0 bases for J; bases not matched to a gene: 2. CDR1 and CDR2 from the germline V gene are SEHNR and FQNEAQ (reference sequence). The CDR3 spans 14 residues. CDR3 sequence (DNA): TGTGCCAGCAGCGTTAGCGGGAGCACAGATACGCAGTATTTT. Translated: CASSVSGSTDTQYF.

The V gene is TRBV5-1, the J gene TRBJ2-3; D perhaps matches TRBD1 (6 bases). V lost 5 bases, J lost 2 bases, and 9 bases lay in between. The CDR3 runs 13 residues. Germline CDR1 reads SGHRS; CDR2 reads YFSETQ. The CDR3 reads CASSRDTTDTQYF. The CDR3 bases are TGCGCCAGCAGTAGGGACACCACAGATACGCAGTATTTT. Based on the CDR3 plus reference TRBV5-1 and TRBJ2-3, the full variable domain is KAGVTQTPRYLIKTRGQQVTLSCSPISGHRSVSWYQQTPGQGLQFLFEYFSETQRNKGNFPGRFSGRQFSNSRSEMNVSTLELGDSALYLCASSRDTTDTQYFGPGTRLTVL.